The T cell receptor (beta chain) under discussion was sequenced for a study of T-cell memory formation after mild COVID-19. Study-level information: Largely, the TCR clusters proved donor specific. Study findings and constraints: The authors did not confirm SARS-CoV-2 specificity of second-wave clones peaking day 37. Contracting CD4+ clones lay largely in CM and EM, with CD8+ ones residing in EMRA.

A 5'RACE reaction primed in the constant segment made cDNA libraries of TCR alpha and TCR beta, and these carried sample barcodes and UMIs. A single record per CDR3 protein comes from TCRdb applying MiXCR to the 5' RACE reads. The table records fewer than 350,000 distinct CDR3 sequences, under 20% of them present only once. CDR1 and CDR2 from the germline V gene are MDHEN and SYDVKM. The CDR3 consists of 15 residues. V was cut by 1 base and J by 0 bases, with 4 bases left in between. About this clonotype: Its antigen is unknown.

This chain uses TRBV28 with TRBJ2-6; D ambiguous. The sequence derives from a man aged 18 to 29 who had mild COVID-19 (a few samples of this study predate the infection). Cell type and time point are not known. Sequencing was carried out using PBMCs or a T cell subset sorted from them (not recorded which). The CDR3 protein is CASSLSASGANVLTF. The CDR3 coding sequence is TGTGCCAGCAGTTTATCGGCCTCTGGGGCCAACGTCCTGACTTTC.